What follows are 4 T cell receptor beta chains derived from one specimen sequenced in a study of shared clonotypes between healthy human individuals (TCRdb year 2020). The library came from the immunoSEQ multiplex PCR assay. TCRdb's version of the immuneACCESS table is confined to in-frame rearrangements and falls short of the full clone set. An unresolved V gene accounts for under half of the shortfall where checked; the remainder is of unknown origin. This sample is represented by around 2.1 million clones; about 93% of them were singletons. Of the sample, more than 1.5% falls within the top ten clones. CD8 naive samples consisted of CD45RO-negative cells that were positively selected for CCR7, yielding a CD45RA+CCR7+ population without TemRA cells. Sequencing used naive CD8+ T cells from PBMCs. The label giving this sample's cell subset or site can be read as: CD45RA+CCR7+. Receptor source: a young man in good health. Some clones in this sample may be carry-over from other donors' samples.

J is TRBJ1-1 and V is TRBV28; no clear D. The CDR3 has 16 residues. CDR1 and CDR2 from the germline V gene are MDHEN and SYDVKM. The V gene lost 10 bases and the J gene lost 5 bases, with 26 bases spanning the gap. CDR3 sequence reads: CATILNPQVAGTEAFF. CDR3 nucleotides: TGTGCCACCATACTAAACCCCCAGGTCGCGGGGACTGAAGCTTTCTTT.

This chain connects TRBV19 to TRBJ1-5; D unresolved. Germline values: CDR1 LNHDA, CDR2 SQIVND (reference sequence). The CDR3 runs to 14 residues. Trimming removed 5 bases from V and 1 base from J, with 9 bases in between. Here the CDR3 reads CASSFYDSNQPQHF. The CDR3, as DNA: TGTGCCAGTAGTTTTTACGACAGCAATCAGCCCCAGCATTTT.

The chain joins TRBV14 to TRBJ1-2; possible D gene TRBD1, 6 bases. The CDR3 is made up of 17 amino acids. V lost 4 bases and J lost 0, with 18 bases in between. The V gene's germline CDR1 is SGHDN and CDR2 FVKESK. Here the CDR3 DNA reads TGTGCCAGCAGCCTAACACTATCAGGGGCCGCTAACTATGGCTACACCTTC. It encodes CASSLTLSGAANYGYTF.

This chain uses TRBV28 with TRBJ2-7; 9 nucleotides align to TRBD2. The length of the CDR3 is 20 residues. Germline lookup yields CDR1 MDHEN and CDR2 SYDVKM. The trim removed 7 bases at V and 2 bases at J, leaving 24 bases unmatched. The CDR3: CASILRATTIAGVNTYEQYF. The CDR3 DNA is TGTGCCAGCATTCTAAGGGCCACGACTATAGCGGGAGTCAACACCTACGAGCAGTACTTC. Filled out from reference TRBV28 and TRBJ2-7, the complete variable domain reads DVKVTQSSRYLVKRTGEKVFLECVQDMDHENMFWYRQDPGLGLRLIYFSYDVKMKEKGDIPEGYSVSREKKERFSLILESASTNQTSMYLCASILRATTIAGVNTYEQYFGPGTRLTVT.